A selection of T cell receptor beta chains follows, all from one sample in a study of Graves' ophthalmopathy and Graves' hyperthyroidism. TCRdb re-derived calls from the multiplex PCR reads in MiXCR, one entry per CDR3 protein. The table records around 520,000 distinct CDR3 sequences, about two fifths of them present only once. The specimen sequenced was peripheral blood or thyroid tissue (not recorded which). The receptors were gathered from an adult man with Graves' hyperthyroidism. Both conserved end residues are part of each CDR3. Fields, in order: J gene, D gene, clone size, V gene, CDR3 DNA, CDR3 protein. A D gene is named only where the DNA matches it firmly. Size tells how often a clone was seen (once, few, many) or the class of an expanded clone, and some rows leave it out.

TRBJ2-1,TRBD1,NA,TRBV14,TGTGCCAGCAGCCGCTATTGGACAGGGGGCCCTGGGGATGAGCAGTTCTTC,CASSRYWTGGPGDEQFF
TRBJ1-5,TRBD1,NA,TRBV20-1,TGCAGTGCCCGACCGGGACAGGGGGCGCGCTACGAGCATTTT,CSARPGQGARYEHF
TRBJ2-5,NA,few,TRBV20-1,TGCAGTGCCAGTCAGTCAGGGGGGAGCGGACAAGAGACCCAGTACTTC,CSASQSGGSGQETQYF
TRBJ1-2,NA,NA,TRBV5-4,TGCGCCAGCAGCCAAGACATATCGCAGGGTCACTATGGCTACACCTTC,CASSQDISQGHYGYTF
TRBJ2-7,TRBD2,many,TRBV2,TGTGCCAGCAGTGATCTAGCGGGGGCATACTCCTACGAGCAGTACTTC,CASSDLAGAYSYEQYF
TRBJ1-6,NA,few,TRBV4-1,TGCGCCAGCAGCCATTTTCGTCCCTCCTATAATTCACCCCTCCACTTT,CASSHFRPSYNSPLHF
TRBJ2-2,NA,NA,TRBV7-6,TGTGCCAGCAGCCAAGGATTGGGCCAGGAGGAGCTGTTTTTT,CASSQGLGQEELFF
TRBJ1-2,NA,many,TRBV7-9,TGTGCCAGCAGCTTAGACGGGGATAGCGGCTACACCTTC,CASSLDGDSGYTF
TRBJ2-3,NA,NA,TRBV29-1,TGCAGCGTTGAAGATCCCCAGGGAGATACGCAGTATTTT,CSVEDPQGDTQYF
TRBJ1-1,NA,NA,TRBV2,TGTGCCAGCAGTGAGGAACCAGGGAAAGGTGAAGCTTTCTTT,CASSEEPGKGEAFF
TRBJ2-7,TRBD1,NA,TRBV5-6,TGTGCCAGCAGCCCGCTTGGGACAGGGCGCTACGAGCAGTACTTC,CASSPLGTGRYEQYF
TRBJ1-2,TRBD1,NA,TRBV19,TGTGCCATCAGTGGGACCGGGACAGAATTTAACTATGGCTACACCTTC,CAISGTGTEFNYGYTF
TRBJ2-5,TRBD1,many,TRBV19,TGTGCCAGTAGTATGCGGACAGGACGGGAGACCCAGTACTTC,CASSMRTGRETQYF
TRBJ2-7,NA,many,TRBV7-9,TGTGCCAGCAGCTTCCCCGGACGTACATCCTACGAGCAGTACTTC,CASSFPGRTSYEQYF
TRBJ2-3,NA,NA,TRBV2,TGTGCCAGCAGTTCCGAAGGGACGGCAGTCACAGATACGCAGTATTTT,CASSSEGTAVTDTQYF
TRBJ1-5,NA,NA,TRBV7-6,TGTGCCAGCAGCGAGCAGTTCAATCAGCCCCAGCATTTT,CASSEQFNQPQHF
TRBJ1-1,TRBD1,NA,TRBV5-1,TGTGCCAGCAGCTCAGGGACAGGGGGGAATGAAGCTTTCTTT,CASSSGTGGNEAFF
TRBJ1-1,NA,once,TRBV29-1,TGCAGCGTTGAAAGAGGGCTATATGAAGCTTTCTTT,CSVERGLYEAFF
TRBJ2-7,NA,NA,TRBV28,TGTGCCAGCAGTCCACTTGCCGAAAACTACGAGCAGTACTTC,CASSPLAENYEQYF
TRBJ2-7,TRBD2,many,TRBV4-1,TGCGCCAGCAGCCAAGGGACTAGCGGGGGGTACGAGCAGTACTTC,CASSQGTSGGYEQYF
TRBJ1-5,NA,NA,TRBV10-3,TGTGCCAGCAGTAGGGCGCCCGATCAGCCCCAGCATTTT,CASSRAPDQPQHF
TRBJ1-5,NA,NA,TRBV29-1,TGCAGTGCTGGATCCGGGACTAGCAATCAGCCCCAGCATTTT,CSAGSGTSNQPQHF
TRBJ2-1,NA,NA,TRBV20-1,TGCAGTGCTAGAGTGGGGGGAAATGAGCAGTTCTTC,CSARVGGNEQFF
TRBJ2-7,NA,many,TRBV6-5,TGTGCCAGCAGCCCCCGGCTCACACCCTACGAGCAGTACTTC,CASSPRLTPYEQYF
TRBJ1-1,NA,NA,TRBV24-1,TGTGCCACCAGTGAAAGGGGAGGGAGGAACACTGAAGCTTTCTTT,CATSERGGRNTEAFF
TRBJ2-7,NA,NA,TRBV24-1,TGTGCCACCAGTGAGGGGGACACCATCTACGAGCAGTACTTC,CATSEGDTIYEQYF
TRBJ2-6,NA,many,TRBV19,TGTGCCAGTAGTACGATGACAGGATCTGGGGCCAACGTCCTGACTTTC,CASSTMTGSGANVLTF
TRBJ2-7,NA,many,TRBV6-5,TGTGCCAGCAGTTACTCTTGGGCAATACAGTCCTACGAGCAGTACTTC,CASSYSWAIQSYEQYF
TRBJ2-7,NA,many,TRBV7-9,TGTGCCAGCAGCTTTGATGGGATCTACGAGCAGTACTTC,CASSFDGIYEQYF